This T cell receptor beta chain stems from a study of vaccination and CD4 T cells after COVID-19. Overall study: Investigators took post-vaccine samples a median approximately 72 days after dose two, within a range of 14 to 241.

Cultured CD4+ T cell DNA underwent sequencing with the Oncomine TCR Beta short-read assay. TCRdb independently ran MiXCR on the PCR reads; one entry per CDR3 protein. Of about 12,000 distinct CDR3 sequences listed, 60% are singletons. About this clonotype: Its antigen is undetermined.

The CDR3 loop spans 15 amino acids. Trimming removed 3 bases from V and 6 bases from J, with 16 bases in between. Germline CDR1 reads SGHNT; CDR2 reads YENEEA. Regarding treatment: roughly ten-day PBMC culture with coronavirus spike peptide pools or control peptides (ViraFEST assay). The V and J genes are TRBV11-3 and TRBJ2-3, with a possible D match to TRBD2 (5 bases). Sequenced sample: CD4+ T cells from blood, cultured in vitro. The sequence was collected from a human donor who had recovered from COVID-19. DNA of the CDR3: TGTGCCAGCAGCTTGAGGACTGGCTTCATGGATACGCAGTATTTT. Translated: CASSLRTGFMDTQYF.